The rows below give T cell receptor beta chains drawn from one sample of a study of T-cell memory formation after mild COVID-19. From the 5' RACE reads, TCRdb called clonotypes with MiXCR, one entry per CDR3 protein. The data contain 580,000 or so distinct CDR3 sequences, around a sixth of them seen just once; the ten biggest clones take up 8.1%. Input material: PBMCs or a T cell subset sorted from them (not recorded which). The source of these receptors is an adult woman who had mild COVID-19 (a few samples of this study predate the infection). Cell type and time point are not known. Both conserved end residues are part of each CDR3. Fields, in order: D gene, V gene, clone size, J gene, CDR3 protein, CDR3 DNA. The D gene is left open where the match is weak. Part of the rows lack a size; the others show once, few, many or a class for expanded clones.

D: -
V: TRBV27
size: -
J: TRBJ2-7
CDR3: CAIRVGDTYPYEQYF
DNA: TGTGCCATCAGAGTGGGCGACACCTACCCCTACGAGCAGTACTTC

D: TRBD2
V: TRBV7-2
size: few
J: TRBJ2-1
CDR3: CASSSASGRLNEQFF
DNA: TGTGCCAGCAGCTCCGCTAGCGGGAGGCTCAATGAGCAGTTCTTC

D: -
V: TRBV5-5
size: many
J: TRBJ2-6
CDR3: CASSLIVGSSGANVLTF
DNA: TGTGCCAGCAGCTTGATCGTCGGAAGCTCTGGGGCCAACGTCCTGACTTTC

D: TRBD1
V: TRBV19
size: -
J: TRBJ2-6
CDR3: CASSMGTGRIGGANVLTF
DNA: TGTGCCAGTAGTATGGGGACAGGGAGAATTGGTGGGGCCAACGTCCTGACTTTC

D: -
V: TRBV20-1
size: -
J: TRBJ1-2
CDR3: CSARDGGWGYTF
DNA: TGCAGTGCTAGAGATGGGGGATGGGGCTACACCTTC

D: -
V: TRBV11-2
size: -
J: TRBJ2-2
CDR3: CASSSLTRGELFF
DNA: TGTGCCAGCAGCTCCCTAACTCGCGGGGAGCTGTTTTTT

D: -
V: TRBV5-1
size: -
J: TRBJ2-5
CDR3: CASSLEPAQETQYF
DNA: TGCGCCAGCAGCTTGGAGCCTGCTCAAGAGACCCAGTACTTC

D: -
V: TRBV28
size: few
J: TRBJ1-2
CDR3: CASSSWGRSLSNYGYTF
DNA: TGTGCCAGCAGTTCTTGGGGCAGGAGCCTGTCTAACTATGGCTACACCTTC

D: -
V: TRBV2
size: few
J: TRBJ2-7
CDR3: CASSYGTVLYEQYF
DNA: TGTGCCAGCAGTTACGGGACTGTCCTCTACGAGCAGTACTTC

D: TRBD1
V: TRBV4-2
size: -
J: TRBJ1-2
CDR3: CASSQVRQGVYGYTF
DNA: TGTGCCAGCAGCCAGGTTCGACAGGGGGTCTATGGCTACACCTTC

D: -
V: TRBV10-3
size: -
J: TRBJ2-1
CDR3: CAISDTGTSSYNEQFF
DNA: TGTGCCATCAGTGACACCGGGACAAGCTCCTACAATGAGCAGTTCTTC

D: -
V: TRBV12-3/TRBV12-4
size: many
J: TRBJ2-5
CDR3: CASSQYLTGTQYF
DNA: TGTGCCAGCAGCCAATATTTGACGGGTACCCAGTACTTC

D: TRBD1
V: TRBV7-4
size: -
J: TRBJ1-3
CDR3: CASSCGDSSGNTIYF
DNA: TGTGCCAGCAGCTGTGGGGACAGCTCTGGAAACACCATATATTTT

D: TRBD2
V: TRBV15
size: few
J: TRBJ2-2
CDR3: CATSGPGLAGPRNTGELFF
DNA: TGTGCCACCAGCGGGCCCGGACTAGCGGGACCCAGGAACACCGGGGAGCTGTTTTTT